This TCR beta chain was found in a study of OX40 agonist ivuxolimab in advanced cancers. Study overall: Prior checkpoint blockade (anti-PD-1, anti-PD-L1 or anti-CTLA-4) was permitted; around 37% had it.

Clones were sequenced by immunoSEQ multiplex PCR, and TCRdb holds only the in-frame ones, with some missing. The table shows 50,000 to 80,000 clones, with roughly 84% occurring only once. Study-wide findings and caveats: Some nonresponders likewise displayed low normalized T-cell clonal expansion. Not determined was the antigen specificity of the expanded peripheral T cells.

V was trimmed by 4 bases and J by 1 base, leaving 13 bases between them. CDR1 and CDR2 from the germline V gene are LNHDA and SQIVND (reference sequence). The CDR3 consists of 15 residues. The cohort excluded patients with autoimmune disease history or systemic immunosuppression. To note about this clone: The antigen is unknown.

The V and J genes are TRBV19 and TRBJ1-1; D is perhaps TRBD1 (6 bases). This clonotype was sampled from an adult with an advanced solid tumor such as melanoma, head and neck, liver or kidney cancer. Sequencing was performed on CD4+ or CD8+ T cells sorted from blood, taken in a trial of the OX40 agonist ivuxolimab. The CDR3 loop is CASSTTDRRNTEAFF. CDR3 DNA sequence: TGTGCCAGTAGTACGACAGACAGGCGGAACACTGAAGCTTTCTTT.